The present T cell receptor (beta chain) was sequenced within a study of blood T cell repertoires in COVID-19. Study summary: Samples of COVID-19 (acute and convalescent) were obtained from the United States, Italy and Spain. T cells, B-cell-depleted T cells, or PBMCs supplied cDNA or gDNA.

This clone came up once. The authors' processing: By means of reference gene primer amplification, nucleated cell counts were estimated. Generated by immunoSEQ multiplex PCR, the TCRdb table keeps only in-frame clones and is missing some. D and trimming come from the DNA, and the V and J calls and clone size come from that table. The sample consists of about 410,000 clones, 80% to 90% of them appearing once. CDR1 and CDR2 from the germline V gene are SGHTA and FQGNSA. The length of the CDR3 is 13 residues. The V end was cut by 2 bases, the J end by 5 bases, with 9 bases between. The TCR originated in a woman in her thirties with active or convalescent COVID-19. The sequenced sample was peripheral blood. This sequence joins TRBV7-2 and TRBJ2-5; D remains ambiguous. The CDR3 is CASSLSRVETQYF. CDR3 nucleotides: TGTGCCAGCAGCTTATCTAGAGTGGAGACCCAGTACTTC.